The 3 T cell receptor beta chains below come from one sample, sequenced in a study of blood T cell repertoires in COVID-19. Some clones are missing from TCRdb's copy, which holds only in-frame ones; the method was immunoSEQ multiplex PCR. The repertoire holds some 45,000 clones, 85% to 90% seen once, with 8.5% to 10% in the top ten. Sequences were obtained from peripheral blood. Receptors originate from a human donor in a cohort sampled during active COVID-19.

The genes are TRBV5-6 and TRBJ2-7, with 7 nucleotides matching TRBD1. V dropped 1 base and J dropped 1; count of bases not matched to a gene: 11. The CDR3 covers 17 residues. CDR1 is SGHDT, CDR2 YYEEEE, per germline. The CDR3 is CASSLRPGTVYSYEQYF. Here the CDR3 DNA reads TGTGCCAGCAGCTTGCGCCCGGGGACAGTATATTCCTACGAGCAGTACTTC.

The chain links TRBV19 to TRBJ2-7; 8 nucleotides line up with TRBD1. CDR1 and CDR2 from the germline V gene are LNHDA and SQIVND (reference sequence). V lost 3 bases, J lost 5 bases, and 6 bases stayed unmatched. The CDR3 is 14 residues long. The CDR3 region has the DNA TGTGCCAGTAGTATGAGACAGGGGATAAACGAGCAGTACTTC. It specifies CASSMRQGINEQYF. Together with reference TRBV19 and TRBJ2-7, the CDR3 gives the full variable domain: DGGITQSPKYLFRKEGQNVTLSCEQNLNHDAMYWYRQDPGQGLRLIYYSQIVNDFQKGDIAEGYSVSREKKESFPLTVTSAQKNPTAFYLCASSMRQGINEQYFGPGTRLTVT.

The chain recombines TRBV10-3 with TRBJ2-7; D possibly corresponds to TRBD1 (6 bases). Germline CDR1 reads ENHRY; CDR2 reads SYGVKD. The CDR3 runs 14 residues. Trimming stripped 4 bases from V and 5 bases from J, with 15 bases between. CDR3 DNA: TGTGCCATCAGTGGCGCGGCAGGGGTCAACGAGCAGTACTTC. Translating gives CAISGAAGVNEQYF.